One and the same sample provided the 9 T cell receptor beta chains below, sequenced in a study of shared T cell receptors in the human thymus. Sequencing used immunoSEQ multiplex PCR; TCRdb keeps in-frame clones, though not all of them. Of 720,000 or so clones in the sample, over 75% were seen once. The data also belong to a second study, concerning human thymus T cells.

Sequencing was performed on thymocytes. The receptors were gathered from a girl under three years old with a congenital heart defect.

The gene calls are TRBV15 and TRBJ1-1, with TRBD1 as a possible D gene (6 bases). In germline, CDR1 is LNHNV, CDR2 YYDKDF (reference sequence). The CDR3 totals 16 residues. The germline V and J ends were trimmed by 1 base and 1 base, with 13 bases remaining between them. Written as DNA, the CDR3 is TGTGCCACCAGCAGAGCTTCGGGACAAGGGAACACTGAAGCTTTCTTT. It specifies CATSRASGQGNTEAFF. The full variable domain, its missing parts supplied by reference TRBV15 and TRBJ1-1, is DAMVIQNPRYQVTQFGKPVTLSCSQTLNHNVMYWYQQKSSQAPKLLFHYYDKDFNNEADTPDNFQSRRPNTSFCFLDIRSPGLGDTAMYLCATSRASGQGNTEAFFGQGTRLTVV.

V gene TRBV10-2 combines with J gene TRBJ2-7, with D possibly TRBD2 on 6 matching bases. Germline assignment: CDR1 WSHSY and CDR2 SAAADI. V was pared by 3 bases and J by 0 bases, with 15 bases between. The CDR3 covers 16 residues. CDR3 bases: TGCGCCAGCAGTGACTTCCGGGGGAATAGCTCCTACGAGCAGTACTTC. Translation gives CASSDFRGNSSYEQYF.

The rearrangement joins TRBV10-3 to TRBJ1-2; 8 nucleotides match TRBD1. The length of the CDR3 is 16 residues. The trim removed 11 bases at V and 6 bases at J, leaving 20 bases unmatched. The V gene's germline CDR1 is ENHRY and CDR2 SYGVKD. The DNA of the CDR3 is TGTGCCGTCAATAAGGCAGGGGGCCGAGTTTTGGATGGCTACACCTTC. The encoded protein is CAVNKAGGRVLDGYTF.

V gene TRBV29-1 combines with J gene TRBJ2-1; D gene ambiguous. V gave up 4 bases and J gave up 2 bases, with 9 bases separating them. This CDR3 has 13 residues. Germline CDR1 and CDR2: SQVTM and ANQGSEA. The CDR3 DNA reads TGCAGCGTTGTTCAGATCACCTACAATGAGCAGTTCTTC. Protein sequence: CSVVQITYNEQFF.

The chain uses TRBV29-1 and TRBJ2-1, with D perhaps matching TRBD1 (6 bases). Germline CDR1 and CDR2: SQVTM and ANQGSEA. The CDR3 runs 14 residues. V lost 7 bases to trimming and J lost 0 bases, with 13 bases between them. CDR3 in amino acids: CSDTDRPSYNEQFF. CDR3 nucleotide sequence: TGCAGCGATACGGACAGACCCTCCTACAATGAGCAGTTCTTC.

For the CDR3, the DNA is TGCGCCAGCAGCCAAGAAATCGACAGACTAGCGGCTTATCAGTTCTTC. Amino acid sequence: CASSQEIDRLAAYQFF. The chain recombines TRBV4-1 with TRBJ2-1; 9 nucleotides agree with TRBD2. This CDR3 spans 16 amino acids. Losses at the gene ends were 0 bases for V and 13 bases for J; bases not matched to a gene: 13. CDR1 and CDR2 from the germline V gene are MGHRA and YSYEKL.

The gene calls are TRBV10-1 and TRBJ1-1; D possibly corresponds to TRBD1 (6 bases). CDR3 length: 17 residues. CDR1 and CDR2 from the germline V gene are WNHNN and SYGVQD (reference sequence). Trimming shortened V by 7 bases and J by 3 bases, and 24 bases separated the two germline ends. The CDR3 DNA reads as TGCGCCAGCACCCCCCAAGGGGTAAGGGGGTATGACACTGAAGCTTTCTTT. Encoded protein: CASTPQGVRGYDTEAFF.

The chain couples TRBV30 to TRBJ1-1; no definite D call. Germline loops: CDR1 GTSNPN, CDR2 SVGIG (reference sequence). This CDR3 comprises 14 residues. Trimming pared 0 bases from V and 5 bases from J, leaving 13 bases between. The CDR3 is CAWSVLPTETEAFF. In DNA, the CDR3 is TGTGCCTGGAGTGTACTCCCCACAGAGACTGAAGCTTTCTTT.

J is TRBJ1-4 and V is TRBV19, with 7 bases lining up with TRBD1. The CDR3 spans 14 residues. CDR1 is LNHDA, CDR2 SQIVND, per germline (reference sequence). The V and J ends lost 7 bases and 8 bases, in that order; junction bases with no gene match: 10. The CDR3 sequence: CASTKTGVGEKLFF. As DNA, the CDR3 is TGTGCCAGTACTAAAACAGGGGTTGGGGAAAAACTGTTTTTT.